Below, one TCR beta chain is given with its context. An amount of RNA that ranged from roughly 0.45 to 1 ug was reverse transcribed with random hexamers. Across 54 Vbeta and 13 Jbeta, TCR beta CDR3 was amplified with immunoSEQ multiplex PCR. TCRdb re-derived calls from the immunoSEQ multiplex PCR reads in MiXCR, one entry per CDR3 protein. The sample has approximately 110,000 distinct CDR3 sequences; around 94% are singletons. This sample stems from a study of CD8 T cells in Susac syndrome. CDR3 size: 14 residues. The germline V gene encodes CDR1 LNHDA and CDR2 SQIVND (reference sequence). With 5 bases removed from V and 8 bases from J, the gap between germline ends came to 16 bases. The control participants were healthy donors, and these controls were matched with respect to both age and sex. FACS enriched CD8+ TEMRA cells, while bulk CD8+ and CD4+ were negatively isolated.

This chain connects TRBV19 to TRBJ2-1; D tentatively reads TRBD1 or TRBD2 (5 bases each). This clonotype was obtained from a human donor in good health. Sequenced sample: CD4+ T cells from PBMCs. Here the CDR3 DNA reads TGTGCCAGTAGTGTCGGACTCACACAGGATGAGCAGTTCTTC. Translating it yields CASSVGLTQDEQFF.